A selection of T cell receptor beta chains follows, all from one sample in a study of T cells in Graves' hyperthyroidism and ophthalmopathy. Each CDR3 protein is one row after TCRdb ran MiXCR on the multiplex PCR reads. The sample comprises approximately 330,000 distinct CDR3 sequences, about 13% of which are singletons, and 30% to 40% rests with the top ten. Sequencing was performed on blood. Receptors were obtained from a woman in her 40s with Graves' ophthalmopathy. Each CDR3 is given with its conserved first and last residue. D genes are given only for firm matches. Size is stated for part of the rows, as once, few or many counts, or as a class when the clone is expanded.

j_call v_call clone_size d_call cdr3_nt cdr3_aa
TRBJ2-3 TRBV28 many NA TGTGCCACCAGCAGCAAAGATACGCAGTATTTT CATSSKDTQYF
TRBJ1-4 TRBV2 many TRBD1 TGTGCCAGCAGCGGGGGACAGACTACTAATGAAAAACTGTTTTTT CASSGGQTTNEKLFF
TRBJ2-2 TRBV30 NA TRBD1 TGTGCCTGTACCAGGGGGTACACCGGGGAGCTGTTTTTT CACTRGYTGELFF
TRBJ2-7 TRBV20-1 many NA TGCAGTGCTAGTCACAGGTTAAACGAGCAGTACTTC CSASHRLNEQYF
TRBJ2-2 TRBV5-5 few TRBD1 TGTGCCAGCAGCTTGAGGCAGGGGGCCCTCACCGGGGAGCTGTTTTTT CASSLRQGALTGELFF
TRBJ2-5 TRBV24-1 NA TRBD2 TGTGCCACCAGTGACCCTCGGACTAGCGGCCCTTCTCAAGAGACCCAGTACTTC CATSDPRTSGPSQETQYF
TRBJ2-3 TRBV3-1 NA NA TGTGCCAGCAGCCAACTAGGGGCAGGGTCCCCCGGTTTGGAGGATACGCGGTATTTT CASSQLGAGSPGLEDTRYF
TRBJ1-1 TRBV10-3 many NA TGTGCCATCAGCGCCCGGACTGAAACTGAAGCTTTCTTT CAISARTETEAFF
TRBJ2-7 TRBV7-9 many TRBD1 TGTGCCAGCAGCTTCGTTGGGACAGGGGGCGAGCAGTACTTC CASSFVGTGGEQYF
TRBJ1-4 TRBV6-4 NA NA TGTGCCAGCAGAGATGAGACACAAGCAACTAATGAAAAACTGTTTTTT CASRDETQATNEKLFF
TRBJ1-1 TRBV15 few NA TGTGCCACCAGCAGAGATGGGCTGAACACTGAAGCTTTCTTT CATSRDGLNTEAFF
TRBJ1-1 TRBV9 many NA TGTGCCAGCAGCGTAGCTGGGTCCACGAACACTGAAGCTTTCTTT CASSVAGSTNTEAFF
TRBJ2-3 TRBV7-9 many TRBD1 TGTGCCAGCAGCTCAGGGACAGGGGGCTCCTTCACGTCAGATACGCAGTATTTT CASSSGTGGSFTSDTQYF